This T cell receptor beta chain was documented in a study of cytomegalovirus exposure and HLA in healthy donors. Study-level results: Researchers catalogued 150 or so TCR beta chains as cytomegalovirus-associated. An analysis done earlier found most TCR beta V segments productive about 87% or about 30% of the time. Many donors shared some public TCRs, even though most TCR sequences were rare.

About this clone itself: Its antigen is not identified.

V shed 6 bases and J shed 2 bases, with 8 bases lying between them. Germline V gene lookup returns CDR1 SQVTM and CDR2 ANQGSEA. This CDR3 contains 11 residues. 60 Vbeta and 13 Jbeta primers were used in PCR. Libraries were prepared by immunoSEQ multiplex PCR; TCRdb keeps only in-frame clonotypes and omits some of them. The sample contains 100,000 to 150,000 clones, approximately 78% of which appear only once. This clonotype was sampled from a man aged 40-55 years in good health and CMV-seronegative. The chain combines TRBV29-1 with TRBJ2-7; D gene unclear. What was sequenced was PBMCs. The CDR3 coding sequence is TGCAGCGTACTCCAACCCTACGAGCAGTACTTC. Its protein product is CSVLQPYEQYF.